The next 17 T cell receptor beta chains were all read from a single sample in a study of T cell responses to AZD1222 COVID-19 vaccine. Clones were sequenced by immunoSEQ multiplex PCR, and TCRdb holds only the in-frame ones, with some missing. The repertoire includes tens of thousands of clones, 80% of them detected once, and about 20% sits in the top ten. The material was peripheral blood, obtained on day 0 of AZD1222 vaccination. These receptors were taken from an adult in good health.

The chain couples TRBV25-1 to TRBJ1-2; D might be TRBD1 (6 bases). The CDR3 is 12 residues long. Germline CDR1 and CDR2: MGHDK and SYGVNS. V was pared by 4 bases and J by 8 bases, with 11 bases between. This CDR3 is CASSGQGRGYTF. As DNA, the CDR3 is TGTGCCAGCAGTGGGCAGGGGAGAGGCTACACCTTC.

The chain couples TRBV28 to TRBJ1-1; 7 nucleotides agree with TRBD1. The CDR3 spans 13 residues. Looked up from germline, CDR1 is MDHEN and CDR2 is SYDVKM. Losses at the gene ends were 7 bases for V and 4 bases for J; bases not matched to a gene: 6. The CDR3 DNA follows: TGTGCCAGCATCAGACAGGGCCCCACTGAAGCTTTCTTT. It encodes CASIRQGPTEAFF.

The CDR3 coding sequence is TGCGCCAGCAGCCCAGGACAGGGAAGGACTGGAAACACCATATATTTT. It specifies CASSPGQGRTGNTIYF. This chain connects TRBV4-1 to TRBJ1-3; 8 positions agree with TRBD1. The V gene's germline CDR1 is MGHRA and CDR2 YSYEKL. The CDR3 consists of 16 residues. With 4 bases clipped from V and 2 bases from J, the junction kept 7 bases outside the gene matches.

The V call is TRBV5-1, the J call TRBJ1-5, with D tentatively TRBD1 (5 bases). The CDR3 has 14 amino acids. Deletions cut 0 bases from V and 4 bases from J, with 8 bases between. Germline CDR1 is SGHRS and CDR2 is YFSETQ. CDR3 in DNA: TGCGCCAGCAGCTTGGCCGGGGGGAATCAGCCCCAGCATTTT. It encodes CASSLAGGNQPQHF.

The gene calls are TRBV5-4 and TRBJ2-2; 13 nucleotides agree with TRBD2. V was pared by 5 bases and J by 5 bases, with 18 bases of the junction left unmatched. CDR1 and CDR2 from the germline V gene are SGHNT and YYREEE (reference sequence). The CDR3 consists of 20 residues. DNA for the CDR3: TGTGCCAGCAGGTTGACCGTGAGGAGGACTAGCGGGGGCGGAACCGGGGAGCTGTTTTTT. Translated: CASRLTVRRTSGGGTGELFF.

The CDR3 here is CASSPVRVAQYF. As DNA, the CDR3 is TGTGCCAGCAGCCCCGTTAGGGTCGCGCAGTACTTC. The chain couples TRBV7-4 to TRBJ2-7, with D uncertain. Trimming removed 5 bases from V and 9 bases from J, with 14 bases in between. The CDR3 contains 12 residues. Germline CDR1 is SGHVT and CDR2 is SQSDAQ.

The chain links TRBV6-4 to TRBJ1-1; 9 nucleotides align to TRBD1. The V gene end was trimmed by 6 bases and the J gene end by 10 bases; junction bases not matched to a gene: 9. The CDR3 has 13 residues. CDR1 and CDR2 (germline): MRHNA, SNTAGT. The CDR3: CASRQTGGAVAFF. DNA for the CDR3: TGTGCCAGCAGACAGACAGGGGGAGCCGTAGCTTTCTTT.

The chain links TRBV27 to TRBJ2-1; tentatively, D is TRBD1 or TRBD2 (5 bases each). Germline CDR1 is MNHEY and CDR2 is SMNVEV (reference sequence). The CDR3 has 13 amino acids. The ends were cut back, 7 bases at V and 5 bases at J, with 12 bases in the middle. The CDR3 spells CASTGLPNNEQFF. The DNA for the CDR3 is TGTGCCAGCACGGGGCTACCTAACAATGAGCAGTTCTTC.

This sequence joins TRBV10-3 and TRBJ1-1; D gene ambiguous. The CDR3 runs to 16 residues. CDR1 is ENHRY, CDR2 SYGVKD, per germline. The V and J ends lost 3 bases and 0 bases respectively, with 14 bases between them. This CDR3 is CAISEGRRPMNTEAFF. The CDR3 coding sequence is TGTGCCATCAGTGAAGGAAGGCGGCCGATGAACACTGAAGCTTTCTTT.

The chain has TRBV5-1 and TRBJ1-2; 7 nucleotides match TRBD1. V lost 7 bases to trimming and J lost 3 bases; unmatched junction nucleotides: 6. Germline CDR1 and CDR2: SGHRS and YFSETQ. The CDR3 has 13 residues. The CDR3 region is CASGDTGDYGYTF. In DNA, the CDR3 is TGCGCCAGCGGAGATACAGGGGACTATGGCTACACCTTC.

The sample holds a few counts of this clone. V gene TRBV9 combines with J gene TRBJ2-3; D may be TRBD1 (7 bases). The CDR3 spans 15 residues. Germline loops: CDR1 SGDLS, CDR2 YYNGEE. Trimming removed 0 bases at V and 7 bases at J, with 15 bases between. CDR3 sequence: CASSVAPQGGHTQYF. The DNA for the CDR3 is TGTGCCAGCAGCGTAGCCCCCCAGGGGGGACATACGCAGTATTTT. The variable domain in full, with the rest retrieved from reference TRBV9 and TRBJ2-3, is DSGVTQTPKHLITATGQRVTLRCSPRSGDLSVYWYQQSLDQGLQFLIQYYNGEERAKGNILERFSAQQFPDLHSELNLSSLELGDSALYFCASSVAPQGGHTQYFGPGTRLTVL.

This sequence joins TRBV11-2 and TRBJ2-3, with unresolved D. Per germline, CDR1 SGHAT and CDR2 FQNNGV. V lost 4 bases and J 2 bases, leaving 13 bases between the germline ends. This CDR3 is built from 15 residues. The CDR3 coding sequence is TGTGCCAGCAGCTCATCGAGGTCCCCCACAGATACGCAGTATTTT. Translated, it gives CASSSSRSPTDTQYF.

This chain uses TRBV6-5 with TRBJ2-1; tentatively, D is TRBD2 (6 bases). CDR1 is MNHEY and CDR2 is SVGAGI in the germline V gene. This CDR3 comprises 14 residues. The V and J ends lost 7 bases and 4 bases respectively, with 14 bases between them. The CDR3 reads CASNIAGSYNEQFF. In DNA form, the CDR3 reads TGTGCCAGCAATATCGCGGGATCATACAATGAGCAGTTCTTC.

This chain joins TRBV7-9 and TRBJ1-5; TRBD1 matches 7 bases. Germline V lookup: CDR1 SEHNR, CDR2 FQNEAQ (reference sequence). Germline trimming cut 5 bases from V and 6 bases from J; bases unmatched to any gene: 16. The CDR3 contains 17 residues. The chain's CDR3 is CASSRSFGGGRVQPQHF. DNA of the CDR3: TGTGCCAGCAGCCGGAGCTTTGGAGGGGGCAGGGTTCAGCCCCAGCATTTT. The whole variable domain, filled in from reference TRBV7-9 and TRBJ1-5, reads DTGVSQNPRHKITKRGQNVTFRCDPISEHNRLYWYRQTLGQGPEFLTYFQNEAQLEKSRLLSDRFSAERPKGSFSTLEIQRTEQGDSAMYLCASSRSFGGGRVQPQHFGDGTRLSIL.

The gene calls are TRBV12-3 or TRBV12-4 and TRBJ1-5, with no clear D. The CDR3 runs 13 residues. V dropped 4 bases and J dropped 0 bases, with 4 bases sitting between them. The CDR3 spells CASSYSSNQPQHF. The CDR3 DNA reads as TGTGCCAGCAGTTACAGTAGCAATCAGCCCCAGCATTTT.

V gene TRBV28 combines with J gene TRBJ1-6; TRBD1 matches 10 bases. The V gene's germline CDR1 is MDHEN and CDR2 SYDVKM. V was pared by 7 bases and J by 14 bases, with 8 bases of the junction left unmatched. This CDR3 comprises 13 residues. The CDR3 nucleotides read TGTGCCAGCATGGACAGGGGGATCAAAACCCTCCACTTT. It encodes CASMDRGIKTLHF.

The genes are TRBV3-1 (or the pseudogene TRBV3-2) and TRBJ2-7, with unresolved D. This CDR3 has 12 residues. Trimming pared 3 bases from V and 1 base from J, leaving 4 bases between. CDR1 is LGHDT, CDR2 YNNKEL, per germline (reference sequence). The CDR3 nucleotides read TGTGCCAGCAGCCAGGGATCCTACGAGCAGTACTTC. It encodes CASSQGSYEQYF.